Presented here are 5 T cell receptor beta chains from one specimen sequenced in a study of regulatory T cells in long-lasting Graves disease. Building of the TCR beta libraries involved iRepertoire HTBI primers and Arm-PCR of CDR3 regions. One entry per CDR3 protein results from TCRdb running MiXCR on the multiplex PCR reads. The data hold about 470,000 distinct CDR3 sequences, with more than 12% observed a single time. Time point specified: newly diagnosed GD, antithyroid drugs for less than 3 months. Following extraction of RNA from PBMCs, that RNA was used to make the TCR library. These data were also filed under a second study, of T cells in Graves' hyperthyroidism and ophthalmopathy.

The sequencing used peripheral blood mononuclear cells (PBMCs), collected at new diagnosis, from a patient treated with antithyroid drugs. All receptors come from a woman aged 25-40 years with Graves disease.

This clonotype was detected ten times or more. The chain carries TRBV5-4 and TRBJ2-7, with D maybe TRBD2 (5 bases). The CDR3 covers 15 residues. CDR1 SGHNT and CDR2 YYREEE come from the germline V gene (reference sequence). Trimming took 5 bases from V and 0 from J, leaving 15 bases between them. CDR3 sequence (DNA): TGTGCCAGCAGGCCGAACCCGGGAAACTCCTACGAGCAGTACTTC. As protein: CASRPNPGNSYEQYF.

The sample holds a few counts of this clonotype. The chain has TRBV20-1 and TRBJ2-1, with TRBD2 as a possible D gene (6 bases). V was clipped by 2 bases and J by 5 bases, with 13 bases between them. The CDR3 totals 14 residues. Germline V gene lookup returns CDR1 DFQATT and CDR2 SNEGSKA (reference sequence). This CDR3 reads CSARTRWGDNEQFF. The CDR3 DNA sequence: TGCAGTGCTAGAACTAGGTGGGGGGACAATGAGCAGTTCTTC.

The chain joins TRBV5-1 to TRBJ2-5; D unresolved. Deletions cut 4 bases from V and 2 bases from J, with 15 bases between. This CDR3 spans 15 amino acids. CDR1 and CDR2 from the germline V gene are SGHRS and YFSETQ. CDR3 region: CASSPKDTEQETQYF. DNA for the CDR3: TGCGCCAGCAGCCCAAAAGATACAGAGCAAGAGACCCAGTACTTC.

This chain connects TRBV5-1 to TRBJ1-6; D gene ambiguous. The V end lost 4 bases, the J end lost 0 bases, and 11 bases lay between the germline ends. This CDR3 is built from 16 residues. From germline, CDR1 is SGHRS and CDR2 YFSETQ. DNA for the CDR3: TGCGCCAGCAGCGCTACAGTAAGCTCCTATAATTCACCCCTCCACTTT. This encodes CASSATVSSYNSPLHF.

This clonotype was recorded many times. The J gene is TRBJ1-5, the V gene TRBV5-8, with 7 bases fitting TRBD1. Germline CDR1 and CDR2: SGHTS and YDEGEE. The CDR3 length is 16 residues. Trimming at V came to 3 bases and at J to 5 bases, leaving 11 bases not matched to a gene. The DNA for the CDR3 is TGTGCCAGCAGCTCTCTAACAGGGGTTCGAGATCAGCCCCAGCATTTT. Protein sequence: CASSSLTGVRDQPQHF.